The clone carrying this T cell receptor beta chain was picked up a small number of times. The V and J ends lost 3 bases and 0 bases respectively, with 6 bases between them. The CDR3 runs to 13 residues. Germline CDR1 reads SGHTA; CDR2 reads FQGNSA. The entry originates in a study of blood T cell repertoires in COVID-19. Study-wide background: In each case, the material was cDNA or gDNA derived from T cells, B-cell-depleted T cells, or PBMCs.

Original data processing: Reference gene primers were amplified, and this amplification served to estimate nucleated cell counts. Clones were read by immunoSEQ multiplex PCR, and TCRdb kept only the in-frame ones, dropping some. V, J and clone size derive from that table, while D and trimming were established from the DNA sequence. This repertoire shows about 110,000 clones, about 88% found once; its top ten account for 2.4%. Material for sequencing was peripheral blood. The chain is built from TRBV7-2 and TRBJ2-7; maybe TRBD2 (6 bases). This receptor was obtained from a human donor in a cohort sampled during active COVID-19. The CDR3 loop reads CASSFGGSYEQYF. The CDR3 DNA reads as TGTGCCAGCAGCTTCGGGGGCTCCTACGAGCAGTACTTC.